The TCR beta chain described here comes from a study of T cells in Graves' hyperthyroidism and ophthalmopathy. About the research overall: Prior to any treatment, at the point of initial diagnosis, peripheral blood was collected.

The CDR3 is 16 amino acids. Trimming took 4 bases from V and 7 from J; bases not matched to a gene: 13. Germline V gene data show CDR1 as SEHNR and CDR2 as FQNEAQ (reference sequence). TCR beta CDR3 regions were amplified from RNA transcripts. The HTBI primer set served for first-round RT-PCR of the TCR CDR3. Via MiXCR, TCRdb re-called the multiplex PCR reads, giving one row per CDR3 protein. Here the sample spans around 700,000 distinct CDR3 sequences, approximately 18% being singletons. The receptor comes from a woman between 50 and 59 years old with Graves' hyperthyroidism that later progressed to Graves' ophthalmopathy. V usage is TRBV7-9 and J usage is TRBJ1-5; TRBD1 aligns across 7 bases. The sequencing input was blood. For the CDR3, the DNA is TGTGCCAGCAGCTCGACGGACAGGAGAGAGGAACAGCCCCAGCATTTT. This encodes CASSSTDRREEQPQHF.